This T cell receptor (beta chain) was observed in a study of T cell responses to AZD1222 COVID-19 vaccine. Study-wide findings and caveats: Repertoire collection took place solely once the T cell response had peaked. Vaccine-related CD4 TCRs covered spike, predominating at 160-218 and 743-854.

The assay was immunoSEQ multiplex PCR, and TCRdb's table has in-frame clones only and misses some. The sample yields about 120,000 clones, around 87% seen once. For this clone: What it recognizes is unknown.

The germline V gene has CDR1 MGHRA and CDR2 YSYEKL. The CDR3 consists of 16 residues. Losses at the gene ends were 3 bases for V and 6 bases for J; bases not matched to a gene: 7. The sequence derives from an adult in good health. The source was peripheral blood, collected on day 0 of AZD1222 vaccination. The V and J genes are TRBV4-1 and TRBJ2-3; 12 nucleotides align to TRBD1. The CDR3 DNA follows: TGCGCCAGCAGCCAGGAGGGGACAGGGGGCCATGATACGCAGTATTTT. The encoded protein is CASSQEGTGGHDTQYF.